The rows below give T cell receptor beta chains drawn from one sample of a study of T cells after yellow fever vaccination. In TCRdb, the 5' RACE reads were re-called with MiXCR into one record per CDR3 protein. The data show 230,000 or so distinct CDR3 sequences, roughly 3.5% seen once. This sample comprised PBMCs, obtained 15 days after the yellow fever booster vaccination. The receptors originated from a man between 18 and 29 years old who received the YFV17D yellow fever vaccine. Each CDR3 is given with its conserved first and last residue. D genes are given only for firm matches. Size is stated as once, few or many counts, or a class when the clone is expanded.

DNA: TGTGCCAGCAGCCCGTCTCTAGTCACAGATACGCAGTATTTT
CDR3: CASSPSLVTDTQYF
J: TRBJ2-3
V: TRBV12-3/TRBV12-4
D: .
size: many

DNA: TGCAGTGCGTTGACAGGAGCGAACACTGAAGCTTTCTTT
CDR3: CSALTGANTEAFF
J: TRBJ1-1
V: TRBV20-1
D: .
size: many

DNA: TGTGCCAGCAGCCGAAGGGGAAACACAGATACGCAGTATTTT
CDR3: CASSRRGNTDTQYF
J: TRBJ2-3
V: TRBV7-2
D: .
size: many

DNA: TGTGCCACAAATCTCGGGAGGTTCACAGATACGCAGTATTTT
CDR3: CATNLGRFTDTQYF
J: TRBJ2-3
V: TRBV19
D: TRBD2
size: many

DNA: TGTGCCAGCAGCTCCCTGACGTCAAGTCAGTACTTC
CDR3: CASSSLTSSQYF
J: TRBJ2-7
V: TRBV5-6
D: .
size: many

DNA: TGCAGTGCTAGACCTTTCGACAGGTCAGGCACTGAAGCTTTCTTT
CDR3: CSARPFDRSGTEAFF
J: TRBJ1-1
V: TRBV20-1
D: .
size: many

DNA: TGCGCCAGCAGCCAAGAGAGGGGGCGCGTTGGAGATACGCAGTATTTT
CDR3: CASSQERGRVGDTQYF
J: TRBJ2-3
V: TRBV4-1
D: TRBD1
size: many

DNA: TGCGCCAGCAGCCAAGGGAGATCTAGCCGCCCCCCTTCAGCCTACGAGCAGTACTTC
CDR3: CASSQGRSSRPPSAYEQYF
J: TRBJ2-7
V: TRBV4-3
D: .
size: many

DNA: TGTGCCAGCAGCTTATTCGACTACGAGCAGTACTTC
CDR3: CASSLFDYEQYF
J: TRBJ2-7
V: TRBV7-2
D: .
size: many

DNA: TGTGCCAGCAGCCCCGGAGTAGCGGGGGGGCGAGGCTACAATGAGCAGTTCTTC
CDR3: CASSPGVAGGRGYNEQFF
J: TRBJ2-1
V: TRBV7-6
D: TRBD2
size: many

DNA: TGTGCCTCCCTCCCCCGAGGCCTTAACTATGGCTACACCTTC
CDR3: CASLPRGLNYGYTF
J: TRBJ1-2
V: TRBV10-3
D: .
size: many

DNA: TGTGCCAGTTCGGTGTGGGGTTCGAAGACCCAGTACTTC
CDR3: CASSVWGSKTQYF
J: TRBJ2-5
V: TRBV6-5
D: .
size: many

DNA: TGTGCCAGTAGCTTAGCCCCCAGGAACAATGAGCAGTTCTTC
CDR3: CASSLAPRNNEQFF
J: TRBJ2-1
V: TRBV12-3/TRBV12-4
D: .
size: many

DNA: TGTGCCAGCATTACCGGACAGGAGGGCCGGGAGCTGTTTTTT
CDR3: CASITGQEGRELFF
J: TRBJ2-2
V: TRBV12-3/TRBV12-4
D: .
size: many

DNA: TGTGCCAGCAGCCGGAATAAAAATCAGCCCCAGCATTTT
CDR3: CASSRNKNQPQHF
J: TRBJ1-5
V: TRBV14
D: .
size: many

DNA: TGTGCCAGCAGCCCCGTGGATTGGGGGTCCCGTGCCGGGGAGCTGTTTTTT
CDR3: CASSPVDWGSRAGELFF
J: TRBJ2-2
V: TRBV7-9
D: .
size: many

DNA: TGCAGCGTTGGACAGGGCTCTGAAAAACTGTTTTTT
CDR3: CSVGQGSEKLFF
J: TRBJ1-4
V: TRBV29-1
D: TRBD1
size: many

DNA: TGTGCCAGCAGCAGGGGACGGAGGAATGGCTACACCTTC
CDR3: CASSRGRRNGYTF
J: TRBJ1-2
V: TRBV7-2
D: .
size: many

DNA: TGTGCCAGCAGCCAGTACAGGGGGCGACGCAATGAGCAGTTCTTC
CDR3: CASSQYRGRRNEQFF
J: TRBJ2-1
V: TRBV3-1
D: TRBD1
size: many

DNA: TGTGCCAGCAGCCAAGGACTAGCGGGGGGGCTGGGGACCCAGTACTTC
CDR3: CASSQGLAGGLGTQYF
J: TRBJ2-5
V: TRBV7-8
D: TRBD2
size: many

DNA: TGCAGTGCATCGAGGGGGGGGCAAGAGACCCAGTACTTC
CDR3: CSASRGGQETQYF
J: TRBJ2-5
V: TRBV20-1
D: .
size: many

DNA: TGTGCCACCAGCAGGCCCCCCGGGCTCTCCTACAATGAGCAGTTCTTC
CDR3: CATSRPPGLSYNEQFF
J: TRBJ2-1
V: TRBV15
D: .
size: many